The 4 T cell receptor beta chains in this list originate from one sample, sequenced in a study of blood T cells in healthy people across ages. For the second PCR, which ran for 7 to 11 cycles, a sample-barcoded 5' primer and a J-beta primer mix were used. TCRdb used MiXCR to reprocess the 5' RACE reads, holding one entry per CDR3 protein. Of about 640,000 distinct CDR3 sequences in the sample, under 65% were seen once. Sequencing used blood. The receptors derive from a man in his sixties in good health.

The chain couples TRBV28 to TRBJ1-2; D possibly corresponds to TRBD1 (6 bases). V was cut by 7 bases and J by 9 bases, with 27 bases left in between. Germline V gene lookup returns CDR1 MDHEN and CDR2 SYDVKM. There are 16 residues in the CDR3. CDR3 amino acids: CASNVLAAGVPMSYTF. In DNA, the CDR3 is TGTGCCAGCAATGTTCTTGCAGCAGGGGTACCCATGAGCTACACCTTC.

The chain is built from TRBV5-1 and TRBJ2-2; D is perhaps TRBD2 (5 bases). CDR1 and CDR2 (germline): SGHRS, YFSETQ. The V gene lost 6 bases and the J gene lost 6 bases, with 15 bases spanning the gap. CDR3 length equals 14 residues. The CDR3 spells CASTDTASPGELFF. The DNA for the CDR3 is TGCGCCAGCACTGACACCGCTAGCCCCGGGGAGCTGTTTTTT.

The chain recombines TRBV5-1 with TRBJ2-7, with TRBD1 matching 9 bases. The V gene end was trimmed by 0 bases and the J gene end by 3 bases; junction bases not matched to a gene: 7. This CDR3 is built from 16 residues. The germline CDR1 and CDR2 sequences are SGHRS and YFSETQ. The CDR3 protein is CASSLGGTGTLYEQYF. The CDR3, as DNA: TGCGCCAGCAGCTTGGGAGGGACAGGGACCCTCTACGAGCAGTACTTC.

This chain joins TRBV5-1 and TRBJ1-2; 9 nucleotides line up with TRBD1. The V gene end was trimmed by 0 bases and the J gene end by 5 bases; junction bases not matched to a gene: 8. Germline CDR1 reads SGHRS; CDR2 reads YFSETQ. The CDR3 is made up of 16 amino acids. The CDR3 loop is CASSLGPSTGGYGYTF. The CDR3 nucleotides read TGCGCCAGCAGCTTGGGCCCATCGACAGGGGGATATGGCTACACCTTC.